The following is a T cell receptor beta chain sequence with its context. There are many counts of this clonotype. What this receptor recognizes is not known. No per-base quality is available; no much larger clone lies one base away. The record originates from a study of regulatory T cells in long-lasting Graves disease (dated by TCRdb to about 2021). Broadly, across the study: Newly diagnosed Graves' disease patients had taken antithyroid drugs for less than 3 months. The study was conducted in China and was registered as a clinical trial. Patients with persistent Graves' disease were compared with patients with newly diagnosed Graves' disease using TCR sequencing and RNA sequencing of peripheral blood. TCR sequencing covered some 13 persistent and roughly 20 newly diagnosed Graves' disease patients, some 35 samples in total.

The full study reports these points: The small sample size was acknowledged by the authors as a limitation that may reduce accuracy. Sequencing and analysis were restricted to the TCR beta chain. TRBV28, TRBJ1-2 and TRBJ2-5 were preferentially used in persistent disease, while TRBV20-1 and TRBJ2-1 were favored in newly diagnosed disease. Only peripheral blood was studied, because thyroid tissue, the primary lesion, was inaccessible. Persistent patients shared more public clonotypes among themselves (around 2,800) than newly diagnosed patients did (about 1,000). Compared with newly diagnosed patients, patients with persistent Graves' disease had lower TCR Shannon entropy and fewer highly expanded clones, which suggests clonal expansion.

CDR1 is given as LGHDT and CDR2 as YNNKEL, both from the germline V gene (reference sequence). V is reduced by 3 bases and J by 0 bases, leaving a spacing of 12 bases between them. Counted from cysteine to phenylalanine, this CDR3 has 16 amino acids. Only the CDR3 portion is preserved as DNA: 48 bases, with reading frame beginning at the first base. In light of the paper, this sample's time point label describes: newly diagnosed GD, antithyroid drugs for less than 3 months. For both TCR sequencing and RNA sequencing, RNA was extracted from PBMCs in TRIzol. The diagnosis of Graves' disease was made according to American Thyroid Association guidelines. Patients were recruited from an endocrinology department in Xi'an, China. Each patient gave 9 to 10 milliliters of peripheral blood, collected in an EDTA anticoagulant tube. Ficoll Paque Plus density gradient separation was used to isolate PBMCs, and no further T cell sorting was performed. An Agilent 2100 Bioanalyzer and agarose gel were used to assess RNA quality, and a NanoDrop 2000 was used to measure RNA concentration.

Library construction relied on multiplex PCR. Sequencing was carried out with an Illumina HiSeq 4000. To build TCR beta libraries, CDR3 regions were amplified by Arm-PCR using iRepertoire HTBI primers. Before sequencing, the PCR products underwent gel purification. The published analysis was carried out like this. A total of roughly 65 TRBV and approximately 13 TRBJ segments were identified across samples and were used for gene usage analysis of CDR3 amino acid clonotypes. COPE and FqMerger were used to merge filtered high-quality paired reads into contigs. BLAST was used to align contigs to IMGT TRBV, TRBD and TRBJ reference genes, and CDR3 was defined according to IMGT. Any clonotype with a frequency above 0.1% was classified as a highly expanded clone. Shannon entropy was used to measure repertoire diversity, and the Gini coefficient was used to measure V-J evenness. A clonotype was considered public if more than one individual shared it. TCRdb ran its own pipeline on the public reads, namely fastp trimming at Q25 and MiXCR clone calling, and kept in-frame beta chains. Entries that share a CDR3 protein sequence are merged under the most common genes and DNA. The authors' filters were not applied to this entry. The sample table contains roughly 500,000 distinct CDR3 sequences; only one count was recorded for approximately 12% of them. The ten largest account for roughly 8.9% of the sample.

The data were also submitted as part of a second study, on T cells in Graves' hyperthyroidism and ophthalmopathy. The second source states: A patient counted as having stable Graves' hyperthyroidism if no progression to ophthalmopathy occurred over 18 months of follow-up. Hyperthyroidism patients were newly diagnosed, with disease duration under 2 months, and aged 18 to 65 years. The study excluded patients with uncontrolled infections, other autoimmune diseases, pregnancy or lactation. Diagnoses were based on clinical symptoms, serum thyroxine and TRAb, thyroid ultrasound and orbital computed tomography. A first-round RT-PCR of the TCR CDR3 used the HTBI primer set with the Qiagen OneStep RT-PCR kit. Most expanded thyroid clonotypes (frequency above 0.001) were also found in blood, which suggests that blood repertoires may mirror thyroid immune responses. Ophthalmopathy was separated from stable hyperthyroidism by a 13 V-J signature model, with just over 85% sensitivity and 81% to 82% specificity obtained in cross-validation and 80%/75% obtained in testing. During validation, the model predicted progression to ophthalmopathy a median of about 6.5 months ahead of onset, with approximately 71% sensitivity and roughly 72% specificity. A discovery cohort of approximately 97 patients, fewer than 50 with Graves' ophthalmopathy and fewer than 65 with stable Graves' hyperthyroidism, was used to find distinguishing TCR V-J signatures. An independent validation cohort of under 20 hyperthyroidism patients and 17 patients who later progressed to ophthalmopathy tested prospective prediction of ophthalmopathy. The 100 discovery patients were divided at random into training and test sets in a 7:3 ratio. In roughly six Graves' hyperthyroidism patients, the study also compared T-cell repertoires from thyroid tissue with T-cell repertoires from blood. After sampling, hyperthyroidism patients received methimazole starting at 30 mg daily, and ophthalmopathy patients received high-dose intravenous methylprednisolone. A second multiplex PCR round built the libraries, followed by size selection and purification. Sequencing of the libraries was done on an Illumina HiSeq2000 using paired-end 100 bp reads. SOAPnuke was used to process the raw data, with reads discarded if the reads contained adapters or uncalled bases, had a mean Phred below 15, or lacked an exact constant-primer or identifier match. High-quality paired reads were merged using COPE v1.2.5, and each unique nucleotide sequence was defined as a clonotype. Clonotypes were aligned to IMGT TRBV, TRBD and TRBJ reference segments using MiTCR v1.1. The analysis was restricted to V-J combinations with a frequency above 0.0001, which together covered 99.2% of the repertoires. The TCS score was defined as F50 (clonal expansion) divided by E x V (chaos), with BLOSUM62-based TCRdist calculated between CDR3 peptides within each V-J. Welch's t-statistics and random forest reduced approximately 520 V-J features to 13, which were used in a naive Bayes classifier (R e1071). Sample size was not statistically predetermined, and blinding of investigators to group allocation was not performed. The paper describes TCR Vbeta CDR3 sequencing of some 130 peripheral blood samples, made up of under 50 ophthalmopathy patients, more than 70 hyperthyroidism patients and 17 progressor patients.

The TCR sequence derives from a woman aged 30 to 39 with Graves disease. Donor details come from another sample of the same person, matched by shared clones. This chain joins TRBV3-1 to TRBJ1-5, with the D segment identity uncertain. The sequenced sample was peripheral blood mononuclear cells (PBMCs), obtained at new diagnosis, from a patient treated with antithyroid drugs. The CDR3 region: CASSHFRFYSNQPQHF. The base sequence is TGTGCCAGCAGCCATTTCAGGTTTTATAGCAATCAGCCCCAGCATTTT.